Each of the 5 T cell receptor beta chains below was sequenced from the same sample in a study of control samples from healthy donors and cancer patients. Some clones are missing from TCRdb's copy, which holds only in-frame ones; the method was immunoSEQ multiplex PCR. Of 85,000 to 90,000 clones listed, over 65% are singletons. The sample taken for sequencing was blood. These receptors all come from a woman aged 40 to 55 in good health.

The gene calls are TRBV29-1 and TRBJ1-3, with D possibly being TRBD1 (5 bases). The V and J ends lost 6 bases and 2 bases respectively, with 11 bases between them. Germline lookup yields CDR1 SQVTM and CDR2 ANQGSEA. The CDR3 has 13 residues. CDR3 in amino acids: CSVTGGAGNTIYF. CDR3 DNA: TGCAGCGTGACGGGGGGGGCTGGAAACACCATATATTTT.

V is TRBV21-1 and J is TRBJ1-4. TRBV21-1 has pseudogene status. The CDR3 spans 20 residues. The CDR3 region is CASSKECGSPTWGENEKLFF. The CDR3 DNA reads as TGTGCCAGCAGCAAAGAATGTGGGTCCCCGACCTGGGGGGAAAATGAAAAACTGTTTTTT.

The CDR3 spells CASSQETGGGYTF. For the CDR3, the DNA is TGTGCCAGCAGCCAAGAGACAGGGGGCGGCTACACCTTC. The chain couples TRBV3-1 (or the pseudogene TRBV3-2) to TRBJ1-2; 10 bases are a match to TRBD1. This CDR3 is 13 amino acids long. After removal of 0 bases from V and 8 bases from J, the junction contained 0 bases not matched to a gene. Germline V lookup: CDR1 LGHDT, CDR2 YNNKEL (reference sequence).

A single count supports this clone. This chain uses TRBV6-1 with TRBJ2-7; 7 positions agree with TRBD1. This CDR3 contains 16 residues. The V gene's germline CDR1 is MNHNS and CDR2 SASEGT. With V trimmed by 0 bases and J by 9 bases, 14 bases remained unmatched. In DNA, the CDR3 is TGTGCCAGCAGTGAAGCTCCTCCTGGACAGGACCCTCGGCAGTACTTC. Protein: CASSEAPPGQDPRQYF.

V usage is TRBV30 and J usage is TRBJ1-1; D is uncertain. From germline, CDR1 is GTSNPN and CDR2 SVGIG (reference sequence). Trimming removed 2 bases from V and 2 bases from J, with 12 bases in between. The CDR3 spans 14 residues. CDR3 loop: CAWSSGGYNTEAFF. The DNA for the CDR3 is TGTGCCTGGAGTTCCGGCGGATACAACACTGAAGCTTTCTTT.